This T cell receptor (beta chain) came from a study of CD8 T cells in Susac syndrome. In the study overall: When blood was collected, patients with Susac syndrome were therapy-naive, were taking corticosteroids, or were receiving intravenous immunoglobulin alone.

The RNA input was about 0.5 to 1 ug, and it was reverse transcribed with random hexamers. MiXCR, run by TCRdb on the immunoSEQ multiplex PCR reads, gives a single entry per CDR3 protein. The sample lists about 90,000 distinct CDR3 sequences; about 96% were seen once. Germline loops: CDR1 PRHDT, CDR2 FYEKMQ (reference sequence). Between the trimmed V and J ends, which lost 5 bases and 5 bases, there was a span of 19 bases. CDR3 length: 15 residues. Sequencing was carried out using CD8+ T cells from PBMCs. The chain recombines TRBV13 with TRBJ2-7; a possible D gene is TRBD1 (5 bases). The source is a human donor with Susac syndrome. The CDR3 DNA reads TGTGCCAGCAGCCCCAATGGTCCTGGGGCACACGAGCAGTACTTC. This codes for CASSPNGPGAHEQYF.